This T cell receptor beta chain is drawn from a study of blood T cell repertoires in COVID-19. Across the whole study: Both acute and convalescent COVID-19 samples were obtained from the United States, Italy and Spain. PBMCs, B-cell-depleted T cells, or T cells were the source of the cDNA or gDNA that made up the material.

Per germline, CDR1 SGHRS and CDR2 YFSETQ. The V gene lost 0 bases and the J gene lost 6 bases, with 15 bases spanning the gap. This CDR3 is 16 amino acids long. Original handling: Amplification from reference gene primers served as the basis for estimated nucleated cell counts. Only in-frame clones appear in the TCRdb table, and some are missing; sequencing was by immunoSEQ multiplex PCR. V and J calls and clone size come straight from that table; D and trimming were deduced from the DNA. Of approximately 440,000 clones detected, roughly 90% appear once; the ten largest clones hold under 0.85%. Recovery among Cohort 3 donors was established by two negative PCRs, clearance, or symptom resolution.

J is TRBJ1-4 and V is TRBV5-1; tentatively, D is TRBD1 (5 bases). This TCR derives from a young woman who had recovered from COVID-19. Sequences were obtained from PBMCs or T cells enriched from blood (not recorded which). CDR3 amino acids: CASSLDVGPRDEKLFF. In DNA form, the CDR3 reads TGCGCCAGCAGCTTGGATGTGGGGCCCAGAGATGAAAAACTGTTTTTT.